Sequencing of this T cell receptor (beta chain) was carried out in a study of T cell responses to AZD1222 COVID-19 vaccine. Notes on the study in general: Distributed over spike, vaccine-associated CD4 TCRs predominated at 160-218 and 743-854. Baseline seropositivity characterized only six AZD1222 recipients. Donors were largely white British and mainly female; clonal diversity was possibly underestimated.

Points on this clone: What it recognizes is unknown.

Using immunoSEQ multiplex PCR, the repertoire was profiled, and TCRdb retains in-frame clones only, with some absent. The sample has about 130,000 clones, about 92% seen once. Germline loops: CDR1 MNHEY, CDR2 SVGAGI. Trimming at V came to 7 bases and at J to 2 bases, leaving 2 bases not matched to a gene. This CDR3 spans 14 amino acids. The clonotype comes from an adult in good health. The material sequenced was peripheral blood, taken on day 0 of AZD1222 vaccination. V is TRBV6-5 and J is TRBJ2-6, with TRBD1 matching over 7 bases. CDR3 in amino acids: CASMDRTGANVLTF. DNA for the CDR3: TGTGCCAGCATGGACAGGACTGGGGCCAACGTCCTGACTTTC.